This T cell receptor (beta chain) was obtained from a study of blood T cell repertoires in COVID-19. Turning to the study itself: The United States, Italy and Spain provided the acute and convalescent COVID-19 samples. From T cells, B-cell-depleted T cells, or PBMCs came the material, which was cDNA or gDNA.

Source study methods: Estimation of nucleated cell counts was performed using reference gene primer amplification. Sequencing was performed with immunoSEQ multiplex PCR; in TCRdb, only in-frame clones are kept and a portion is missing. That table is the source of V, J and clone size, and D and trimming were worked out from the DNA. The repertoire holds around 87,000 clones, 80% to 90% seen once, with about 9.1% in the top ten. The sequence was obtained from a man aged 45-60 years with acute or convalescent COVID-19. Material: peripheral blood.

The DNA for the CDR3 is TGTGCCAGCAGCGGGCCACAGGGGGGGCTCAATGAAAAACTGTTTTTT. Protein product: CASSGPQGGLNEKLFF. This rearrangement joins TRBV5-5 to TRBJ1-4; 8 bases map to TRBD1. Germline assignment: CDR1 SGHKS and CDR2 YYEKEE (reference sequence). The CDR3 is made up of 16 amino acids. Trimming at V came to 4 bases and at J to 5 bases, leaving 10 bases not matched to a gene.